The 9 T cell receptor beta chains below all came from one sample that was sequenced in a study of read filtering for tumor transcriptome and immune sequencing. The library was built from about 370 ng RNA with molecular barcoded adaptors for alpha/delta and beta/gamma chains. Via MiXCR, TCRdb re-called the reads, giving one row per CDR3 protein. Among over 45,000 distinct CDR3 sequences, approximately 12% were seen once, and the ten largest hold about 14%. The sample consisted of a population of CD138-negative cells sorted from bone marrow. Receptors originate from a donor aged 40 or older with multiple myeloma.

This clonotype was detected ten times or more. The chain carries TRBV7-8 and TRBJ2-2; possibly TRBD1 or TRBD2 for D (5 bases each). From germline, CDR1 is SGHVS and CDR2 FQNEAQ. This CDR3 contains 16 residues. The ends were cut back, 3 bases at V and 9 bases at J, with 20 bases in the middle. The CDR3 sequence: CASSFRDPTHPRELFF. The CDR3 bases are TGTGCCAGCAGCTTCCGGGACCCGACCCATCCCAGGGAGCTGTTTTTT.

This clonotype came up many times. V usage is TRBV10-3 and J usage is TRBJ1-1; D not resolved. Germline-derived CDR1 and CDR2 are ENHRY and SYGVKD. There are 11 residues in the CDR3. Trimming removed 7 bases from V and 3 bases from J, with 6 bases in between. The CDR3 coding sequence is TGTGCCATCAAGAAGGACACTGAAGCTTTCTTT. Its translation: CAIKKDTEAFF.

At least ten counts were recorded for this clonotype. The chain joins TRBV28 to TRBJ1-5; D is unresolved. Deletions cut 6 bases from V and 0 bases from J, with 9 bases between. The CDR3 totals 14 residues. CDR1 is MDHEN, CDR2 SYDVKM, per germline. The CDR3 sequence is CASSRVNSNQPQHF. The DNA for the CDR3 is TGTGCCAGCAGCCGTGTTAATAGCAATCAGCCCCAGCATTTT.

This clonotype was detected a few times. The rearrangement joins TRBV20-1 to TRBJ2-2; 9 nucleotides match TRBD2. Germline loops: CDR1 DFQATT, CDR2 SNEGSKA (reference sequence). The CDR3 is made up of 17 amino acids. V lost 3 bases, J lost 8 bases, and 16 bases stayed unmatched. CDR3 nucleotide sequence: TGCAGTGCTAGCGGGTTTATGCCAGCGGGAGGAGGTGGGGAGCTGTTTTTT. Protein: CSASGFMPAGGGGELFF.

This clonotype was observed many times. DNA for the CDR3: TGCGCCAGCAGCCAAGCCAGCGGGAGGCCATACAATGAGCAGTTCTTC. This translates into CASSQASGRPYNEQFF. The rearrangement joins TRBV4-3 to TRBJ2-1; 9 nucleotides line up with TRBD2. This CDR3 comprises 16 residues. Germline values: CDR1 LGHNA, CDR2 YSLEER. Germline trimming cut 1 base from V and 4 bases from J; bases unmatched to any gene: 5.

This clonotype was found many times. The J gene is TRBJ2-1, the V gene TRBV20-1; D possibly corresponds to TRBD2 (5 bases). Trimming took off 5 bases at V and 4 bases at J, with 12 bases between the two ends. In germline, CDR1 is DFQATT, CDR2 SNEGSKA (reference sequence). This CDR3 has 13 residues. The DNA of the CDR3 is TGCAGTGCTTCAGGAGGAGTGTACAATGAGCAGTTCTTC. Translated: CSASGGVYNEQFF.

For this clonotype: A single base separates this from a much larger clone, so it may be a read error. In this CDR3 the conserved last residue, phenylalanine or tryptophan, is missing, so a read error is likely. CDR3 nucleotide sequence: TGTGCCAGCATCACGATGGGGGCGGAAGAGCAGTACCTC. It translates to CASITMGAEEQYL. The V call is TRBV28, the J call TRBJ2-7, with a weak D call TRBD1 (6 bases). The V end was cut by 7 bases, the J end by 7 bases, with 17 bases between. Per germline, CDR1 MDHEN and CDR2 SYDVKM. The CDR3 has 13 amino acids.

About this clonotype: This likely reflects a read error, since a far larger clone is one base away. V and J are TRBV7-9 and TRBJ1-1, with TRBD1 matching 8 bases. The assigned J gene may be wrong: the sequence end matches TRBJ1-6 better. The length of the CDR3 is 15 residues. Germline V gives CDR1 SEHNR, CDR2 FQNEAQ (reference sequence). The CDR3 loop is CASSLLQGAYPPLHF. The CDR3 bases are TGTGCCAGCAGCTTACTCCAGGGGGCTTATCCACCCCTCCACTTT.

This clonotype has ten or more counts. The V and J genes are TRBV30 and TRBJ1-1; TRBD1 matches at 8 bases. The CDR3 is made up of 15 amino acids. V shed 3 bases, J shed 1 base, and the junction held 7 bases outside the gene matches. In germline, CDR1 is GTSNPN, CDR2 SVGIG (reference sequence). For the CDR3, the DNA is TGTGCCTGGAGAAAAGGAGACAGGGGGAACACTGAAGCTTTCTTT. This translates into CAWRKGDRGNTEAFF.